A single T cell receptor beta chain is shown here with its context. The antigen is unknown. The data are from a study of T cells in narcolepsy. Across the study: Patients with NT1 or NT2 and healthy control donors were enrolled.

Measured with immunoSEQ multiplex PCR; TCRdb has only the in-frame clones, and not every one. The sample records about 10,000 clones, about three quarters being singletons. General study findings and limits: Same-patient CSF and blood CD4+ T cell clonotypes included HCRT-specific and TRIB2-specific autoreactive ones. Blood of same and different patients, but not healthy controls, reportedly held recurring autoreactive clonotypes.

Sequences were obtained from CD45RA- memory CD8+ T cells from PBMCs. The clonotype originates from a human donor with narcolepsy.

The DNA for the CDR3 is TGTGCCAGCAGCTTTCAAGGACAGCCGCAAGAGACCCAGTACTTC. This encodes CASSFQGQPQETQYF. The gene calls are TRBV7-3 and TRBJ2-5; D might be TRBD1 (6 bases). Looked up from germline, CDR1 is SGHTA and CDR2 is FQGTGA. The CDR3 extends over 15 amino acids. Trimming shortened V by 3 bases and J by 2 bases, and 13 bases separated the two germline ends.